This T cell receptor (beta chain) derives from a study of shared clonotypes between healthy human individuals. Study overall: CD4 naive and CD4 memory each took three plates per donor, while CD8 naive took two and CD8 memory one.

Naivety among CD8 cells was defined by CD45RO negativity and positive CCR7 selection, thereby excluding terminally differentiated effector memory CD45RA+ cells. V lost 10 bases and J 5 bases, leaving 17 bases between the germline ends. This CDR3 is built from 13 residues. Per the germline V gene, CDR1 is ENHRY and CDR2 is SYGVKD. Libraries were prepared by immunoSEQ multiplex PCR; TCRdb keeps only in-frame clonotypes and omits some of them. This table holds around 1.9 million clones, about 94% found once. This clonotype was sampled from a man aged 18 to 29 in good health. Some clones in this sample may be carry-over from other donors' samples. The rearrangement joins TRBV10-3 to TRBJ1-1, with a possible D match to TRBD1 (5 bases). Sequencing was performed on naive CD8+ T cells from PBMCs. The CDR3 coding sequence is TGTGCCACCAGGGTGGGGGGAACAACTGAAGCTTTCTTT. This translates into CATRVGGTTEAFF.